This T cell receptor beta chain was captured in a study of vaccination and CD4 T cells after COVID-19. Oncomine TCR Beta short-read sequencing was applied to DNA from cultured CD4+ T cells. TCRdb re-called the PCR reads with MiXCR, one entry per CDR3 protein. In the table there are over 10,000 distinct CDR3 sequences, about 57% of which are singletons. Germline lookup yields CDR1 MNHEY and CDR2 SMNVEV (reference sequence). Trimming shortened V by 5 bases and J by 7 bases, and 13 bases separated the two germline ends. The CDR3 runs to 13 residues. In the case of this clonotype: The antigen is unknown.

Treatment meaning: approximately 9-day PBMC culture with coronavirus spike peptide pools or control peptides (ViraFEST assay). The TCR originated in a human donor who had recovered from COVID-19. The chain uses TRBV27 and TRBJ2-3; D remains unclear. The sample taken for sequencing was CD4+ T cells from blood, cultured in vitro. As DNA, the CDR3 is TGTGCCAGCAGTATAGTGAATGGGTATACGCAGTATTTT. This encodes CASSIVNGYTQYF.